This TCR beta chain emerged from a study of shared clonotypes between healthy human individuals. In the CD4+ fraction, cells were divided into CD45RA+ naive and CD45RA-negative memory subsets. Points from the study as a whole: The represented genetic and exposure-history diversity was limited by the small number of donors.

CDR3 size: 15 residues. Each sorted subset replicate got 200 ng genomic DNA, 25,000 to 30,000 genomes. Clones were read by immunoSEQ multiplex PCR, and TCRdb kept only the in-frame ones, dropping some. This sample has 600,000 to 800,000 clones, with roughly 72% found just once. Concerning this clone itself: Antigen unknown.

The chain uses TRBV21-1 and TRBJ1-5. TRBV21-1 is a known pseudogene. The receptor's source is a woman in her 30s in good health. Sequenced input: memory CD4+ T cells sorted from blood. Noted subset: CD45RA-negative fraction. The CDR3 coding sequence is TGTGCCGAACTTAAAACCGGGAGGAAGAATCAGCCCCAGCATTTT. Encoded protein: CAELKTGRKNQPQHF.